The clone carrying this TCR beta chain was seen only a few times. The antigen remains undetermined. The data belong to a study of blood T cells in healthy people across ages. Study-wide points: Those diversity estimates obtained from one million T cells were thought to be underestimates.

Next came a second PCR, run for about 6 to 11 cycles, which used a sample-barcoded 5' primer along with a J-beta primer mix. One entry per CDR3 protein results from TCRdb running MiXCR on the 5' RACE reads. This sample has about 1,600,000 distinct CDR3 sequences, with around 39% found just once. Trimming took off 10 bases at V and 5 bases at J, with 20 bases between the two ends. Germline loops: CDR1 SNHLY, CDR2 FYNNEI. The CDR3 loop spans 14 amino acids. The receptor comes from a woman aged 18-35 years in good health. Sequenced sample: blood. The rearrangement links TRBV2 to TRBJ2-5; TRBD2 is a possible D gene (5 bases). The CDR3 spells CATTDPLALETQYF. The CDR3 DNA follows: TGTGCCACCACCGATCCCCTAGCATTGGAGACCCAGTACTTC.